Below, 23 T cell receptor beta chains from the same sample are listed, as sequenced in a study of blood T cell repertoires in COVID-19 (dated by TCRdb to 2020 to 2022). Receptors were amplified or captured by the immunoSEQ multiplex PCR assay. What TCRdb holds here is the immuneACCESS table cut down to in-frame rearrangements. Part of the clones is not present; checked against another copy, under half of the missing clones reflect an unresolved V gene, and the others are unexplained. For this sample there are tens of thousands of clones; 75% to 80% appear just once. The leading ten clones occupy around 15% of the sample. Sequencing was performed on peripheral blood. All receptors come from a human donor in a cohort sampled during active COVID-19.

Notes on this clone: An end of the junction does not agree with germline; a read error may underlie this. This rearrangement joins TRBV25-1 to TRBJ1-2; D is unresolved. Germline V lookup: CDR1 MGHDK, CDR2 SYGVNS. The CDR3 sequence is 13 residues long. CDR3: CASSESDTYGHTF. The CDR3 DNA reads TGTGCCAGCAGTGAGAGTGACACCTATGGCCACACCTTC.

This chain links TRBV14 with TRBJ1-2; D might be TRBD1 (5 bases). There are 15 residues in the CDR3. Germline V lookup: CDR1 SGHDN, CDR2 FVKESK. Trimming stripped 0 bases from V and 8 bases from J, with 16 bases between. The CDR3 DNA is TGTGCCAGCAGCCAAGATCGTAATTCCGGGGGGGGCTACACCTTC. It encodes CASSQDRNSGGGYTF. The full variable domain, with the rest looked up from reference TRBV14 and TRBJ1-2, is EAGVTQFPSHSVIEKGQTVTLRCDPISGHDNLYWYRRVMGKEIKFLLHFVKESKQDESGMPNNRFLAERTGGTYSTLKVQPAELEDSGVYFCASSQDRNSGGGYTFGSGTRLTVV.

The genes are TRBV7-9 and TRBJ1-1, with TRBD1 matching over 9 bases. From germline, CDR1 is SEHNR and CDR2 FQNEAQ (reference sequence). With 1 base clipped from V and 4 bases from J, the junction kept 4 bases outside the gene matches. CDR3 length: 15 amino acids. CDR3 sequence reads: CASSLEQGAITEAFF. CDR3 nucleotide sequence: TGTGCCAGCAGCTTAGAACAGGGGGCGATCACTGAAGCTTTCTTT. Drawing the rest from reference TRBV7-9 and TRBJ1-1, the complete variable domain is DTGVSQNPRHKITKRGQNVTFRCDPISEHNRLYWYRQTLGQGPEFLTYFQNEAQLEKSRLLSDRFSAERPKGSFSTLEIQRTEQGDSAMYLCASSLEQGAITEAFFGQGTRLTVV.

The CDR3 loop is CASSLMGGEKLFF. CDR3 nucleotide sequence: TGTGCCAGCAGCTTGATGGGGGGTGAAAAACTGTTTTTT. J is TRBJ1-4 and V is TRBV5-6; tentative D call: TRBD1 (5 bases). CDR3 length: 13 amino acids. Trimming left V 1 base short and J 7 bases short, with 8 bases between. The germline CDR1 and CDR2 sequences are SGHDT and YYEEEE.

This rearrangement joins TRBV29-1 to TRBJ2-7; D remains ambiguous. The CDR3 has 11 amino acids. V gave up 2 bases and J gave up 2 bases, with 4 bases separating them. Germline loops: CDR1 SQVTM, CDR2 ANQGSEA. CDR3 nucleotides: TGCAGCGTTGAAACGGCCTACGAGCAGTACTTC. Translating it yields CSVETAYEQYF.

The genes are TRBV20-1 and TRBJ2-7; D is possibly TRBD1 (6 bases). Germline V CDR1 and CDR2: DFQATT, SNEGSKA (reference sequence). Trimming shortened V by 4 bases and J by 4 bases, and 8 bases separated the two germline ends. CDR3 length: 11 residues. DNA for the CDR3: TGCAGTGCTATGCAGGGGTACGAGCAGTACTTC. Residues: CSAMQGYEQYF.

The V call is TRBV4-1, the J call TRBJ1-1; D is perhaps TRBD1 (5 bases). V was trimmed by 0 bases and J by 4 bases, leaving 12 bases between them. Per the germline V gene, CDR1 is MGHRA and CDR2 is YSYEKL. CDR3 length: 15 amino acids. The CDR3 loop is CASSQDGGDLTEAFF. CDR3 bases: TGCGCCAGCAGCCAAGATGGAGGGGACCTCACTGAAGCTTTCTTT.

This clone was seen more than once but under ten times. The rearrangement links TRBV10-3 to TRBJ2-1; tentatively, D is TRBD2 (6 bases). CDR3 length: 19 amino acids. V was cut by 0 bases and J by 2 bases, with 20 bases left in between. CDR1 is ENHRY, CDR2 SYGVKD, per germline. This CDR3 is CAISESGGSGQGAYNEQFF. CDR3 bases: TGTGCCATCAGTGAGTCGGGGGGTTCGGGGCAGGGAGCCTACAATGAGCAGTTCTTC.

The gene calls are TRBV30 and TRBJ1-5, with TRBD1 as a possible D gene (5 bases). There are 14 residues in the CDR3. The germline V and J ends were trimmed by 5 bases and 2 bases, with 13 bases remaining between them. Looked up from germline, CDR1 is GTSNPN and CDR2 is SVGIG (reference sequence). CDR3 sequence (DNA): TGTGCCTGGGGCCGCGGGGGAGGCAATCAGCCCCAGCATTTT. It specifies CAWGRGGGNQPQHF.

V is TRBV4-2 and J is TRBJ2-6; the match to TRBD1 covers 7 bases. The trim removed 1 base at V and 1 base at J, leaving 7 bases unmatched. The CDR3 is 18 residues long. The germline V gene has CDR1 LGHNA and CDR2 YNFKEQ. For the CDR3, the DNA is TGTGCCAGCAGCCAAGGGGCAGGGGGTTATTCTGGGGCCAACGTCCTGACTTTC. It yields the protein CASSQGAGGYSGANVLTF.

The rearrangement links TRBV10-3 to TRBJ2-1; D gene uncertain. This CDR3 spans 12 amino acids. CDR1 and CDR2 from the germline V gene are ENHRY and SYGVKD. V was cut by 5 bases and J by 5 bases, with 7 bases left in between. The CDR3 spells CAISIYNNEQFF. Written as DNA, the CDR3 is TGTGCCATCAGTATTTATAACAATGAGCAGTTCTTC.

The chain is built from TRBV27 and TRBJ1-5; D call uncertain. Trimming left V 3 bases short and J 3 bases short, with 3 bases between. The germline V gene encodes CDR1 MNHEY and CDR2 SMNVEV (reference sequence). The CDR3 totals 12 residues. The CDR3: CASSFLNQPQHF. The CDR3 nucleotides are TGTGCCAGCAGTTTCCTCAATCAGCCCCAGCATTTT.

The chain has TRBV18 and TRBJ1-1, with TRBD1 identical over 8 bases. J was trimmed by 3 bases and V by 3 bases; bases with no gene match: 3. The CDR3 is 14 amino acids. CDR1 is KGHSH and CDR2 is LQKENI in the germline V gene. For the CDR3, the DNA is TGTGCCAGCTCACCCCAGGGGGCGTACACTGAAGCTTTCTTT. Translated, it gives CASSPQGAYTEAFF.

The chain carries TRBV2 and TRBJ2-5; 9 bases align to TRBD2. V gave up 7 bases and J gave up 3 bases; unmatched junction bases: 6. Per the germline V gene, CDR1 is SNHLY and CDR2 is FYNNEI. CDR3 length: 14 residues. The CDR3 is CASTRTSVEETQYF. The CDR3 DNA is TGTGCCAGCACTCGGACTAGCGTTGAAGAGACCCAGTACTTC.

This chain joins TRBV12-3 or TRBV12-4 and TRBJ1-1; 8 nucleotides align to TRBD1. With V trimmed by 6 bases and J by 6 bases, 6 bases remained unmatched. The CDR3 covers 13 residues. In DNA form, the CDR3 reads TGTGCCAGCAGCCCTCAGGGGGCGGCTGAAGCTTTCTTT. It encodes CASSPQGAAEAFF.

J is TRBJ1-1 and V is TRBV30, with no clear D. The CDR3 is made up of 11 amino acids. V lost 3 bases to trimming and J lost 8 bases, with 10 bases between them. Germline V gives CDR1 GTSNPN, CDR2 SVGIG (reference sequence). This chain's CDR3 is CAWSPTREAFF. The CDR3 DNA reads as TGTGCCTGGAGCCCCACTCGAGAAGCTTTCTTT.

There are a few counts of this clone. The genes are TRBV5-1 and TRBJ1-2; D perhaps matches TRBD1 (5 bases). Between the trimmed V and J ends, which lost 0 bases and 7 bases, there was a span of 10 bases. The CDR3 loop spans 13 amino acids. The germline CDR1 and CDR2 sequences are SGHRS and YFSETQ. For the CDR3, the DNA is TGCGCCAGCAGCTTGGACGGGGGAAGTGGCTACACCTTC. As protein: CASSLDGGSGYTF.

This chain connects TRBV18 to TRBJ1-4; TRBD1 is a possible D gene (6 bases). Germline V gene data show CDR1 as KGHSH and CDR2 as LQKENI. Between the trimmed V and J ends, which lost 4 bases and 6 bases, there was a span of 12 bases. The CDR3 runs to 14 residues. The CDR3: CASSLQGSDEKLFF. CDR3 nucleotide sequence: TGTGCCAGCTCACTCCAGGGGTCCGATGAAAAACTGTTTTTT.

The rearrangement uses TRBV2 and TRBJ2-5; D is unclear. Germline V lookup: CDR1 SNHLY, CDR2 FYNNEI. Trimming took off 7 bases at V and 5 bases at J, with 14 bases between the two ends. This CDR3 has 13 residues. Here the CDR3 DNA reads TGTGCCAGCACTAGAGTAAATGCGGAGACCCAGTACTTC. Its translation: CASTRVNAETQYF.

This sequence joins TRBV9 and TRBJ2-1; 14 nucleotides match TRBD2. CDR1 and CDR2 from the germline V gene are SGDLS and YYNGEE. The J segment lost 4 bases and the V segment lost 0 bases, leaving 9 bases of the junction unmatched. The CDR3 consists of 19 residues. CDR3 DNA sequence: TGTGCCAGCAGCGTAGAGGGACTAGCGGGGGTACTGAGATACAATGAGCAGTTCTTC. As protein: CASSVEGLAGVLRYNEQFF.

As DNA, the CDR3 is TGCGCCAGCAGCCAAGGGACAGGGGTCTATGGCTACACCTTC. Its translation is CASSQGTGVYGYTF. The genes are TRBV4-1 and TRBJ1-2, with 9 nucleotides matching TRBD1. The length of the CDR3 is 14 residues. Germline CDR1 reads MGHRA; CDR2 reads YSYEKL. The J segment lost 4 bases and the V segment lost 1 base, leaving 1 base of the junction unmatched.

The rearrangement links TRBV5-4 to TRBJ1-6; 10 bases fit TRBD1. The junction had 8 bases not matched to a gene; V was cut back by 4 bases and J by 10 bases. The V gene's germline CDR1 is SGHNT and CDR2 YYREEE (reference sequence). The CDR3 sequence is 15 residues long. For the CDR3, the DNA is TGTGCCAGCAGCCTAGACGGGACAGGGGAATCACCCCTCCACTTT. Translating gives CASSLDGTGESPLHF.

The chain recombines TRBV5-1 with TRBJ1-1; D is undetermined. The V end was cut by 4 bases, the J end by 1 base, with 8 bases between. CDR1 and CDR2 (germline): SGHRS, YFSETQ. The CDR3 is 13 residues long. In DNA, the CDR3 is TGCGCCAGCAGCCGACAAGAGAACACTGAAGCTTTCTTT. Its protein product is CASSRQENTEAFF.